This is a list of T cell receptor beta chains from one sample in a study of CD8 T cells in Susac syndrome. MiXCR, applied by TCRdb to the immunoSEQ multiplex PCR reads, yields one record per CDR3 protein. The sample lists around 110,000 distinct CDR3 sequences; around 94% were seen once. The sequencing sample was made of CD8+ T cells from PBMCs. These receptors originate from a human donor with Susac syndrome. CDR3s include the opening cysteine and the closing phenylalanine or tryptophan. The D gene is left open where the match is weak. Clone size is shown for a subset of rows, as once, few, many or a class of expanded clone.

TRBV27	.	.	TRBJ1-2	TGTGCCAGCAGTTTACGTCCGGCCGGGGGCGAATCAGATGGCTACACCTTC	CASSLRPAGGESDGYTF
TRBV5-6	once	.	TRBJ2-1	TGTGCCAGCAGCTCCCTGGGTCTGAATGAGCAGTTCTTC	CASSSLGLNEQFF
TRBV14	.	.	TRBJ1-5	TGTGCCAGCAGCCAGGGTTTCGATCAGCCCCAGCATTTT	CASSQGFDQPQHF
TRBV12-5	.	.	TRBJ2-7	TGTGCTAGTGGGACAGGCGTTTCCTACGAGCAGTACTTC	CASGTGVSYEQYF
TRBV6-2/TRBV6-3	.	.	TRBJ2-7	TGTGCCAGCAAGATGACAGGTGATACCTACGAGCAGTACTTC	CASKMTGDTYEQYF
TRBV25-1	.	.	TRBJ1-1	TGTGCCAGCAGTGGAAGGGGGAGCACTGAAGCTTTCTTT	CASSGRGSTEAFF
TRBV20-1	once	.	TRBJ2-3	TGCAGTGCTAGATTTGTTCGAACTAGTGGGGCAGATACGCAGTATTTT	CSARFVRTSGADTQYF
TRBV27	.	.	TRBJ2-5	TGTGCCAGCAGTTTCCTGCCTCAAGAGACCCAGTACTTC	CASSFLPQETQYF
TRBV7-9	.	.	TRBJ2-7	TGTGCCAGCAGCTTCGACCTCCCGGGGGCGGCCTACGAGCAGTACTTC	CASSFDLPGAAYEQYF
TRBV19	.	.	TRBJ1-1	TGTGCCAGTACCCCGACAGCGAACACTGAAGCTTTCTTT	CASTPTANTEAFF
TRBV6-2/TRBV6-3	.	.	TRBJ2-1	TGTGCCAGCAGTTACCAGACTTTTGAGCAGTTCTTC	CASSYQTFEQFF
TRBV9	.	.	TRBJ2-7	TGTGCCAGCAGCGACGGACGGACTTCCTACGAGCAGTACTTC	CASSDGRTSYEQYF
TRBV11-1	.	.	TRBJ2-1	TGTGCCAGCAGCCCGGAGGGGATTGAGCAGTTCTTC	CASSPEGIEQFF
TRBV7-6	.	TRBD1	TRBJ2-1	TGTGCCAGCAGCTTAAGACAGGGTCCGAATGAGCAGTTCTTC	CASSLRQGPNEQFF
TRBV19	.	.	TRBJ2-1	TGTGCCAGTAGTATTGACAACTCCTACAATGAGCAGTTCTTC	CASSIDNSYNEQFF
TRBV20-1	.	.	TRBJ2-1	TGCAGTGCCAAGTACAATGAGCAGTTCTTC	CSAKYNEQFF
TRBV27	.	.	TRBJ2-1	TGTGCCAGCAGTGAACTGGACTACAACAATGAGCAGTTCTTC	CASSELDYNNEQFF
TRBV6-5	.	.	TRBJ2-3	TGTGCCAGCAGTTACTCGACAGCGAATTGGGGCACAGATACGCAGTATTTT	CASSYSTANWGTDTQYF
TRBV11-2	.	.	TRBJ1-4	TGTGCCAGCAGCTCTAGACCGTCGGTGGATGAAAAACTGTTTTTT	CASSSRPSVDEKLFF
TRBV18	.	.	TRBJ1-5	TGTGCCAGCTCCGGGGGGCGACTTAGCAATCAGCCCCAGCATTTT	CASSGGRLSNQPQHF
TRBV6-1	.	TRBD2	TRBJ2-3	TGTGCCAGCAGTGAATGGGTAGCGGGGACTAGCACAGATACGCAGTATTTT	CASSEWVAGTSTDTQYF
TRBV10-3	.	TRBD2	TRBJ2-3	TGTGCCACTAGCGGGGGGCCGGGAGATACGCAGTATTTT	CATSGGPGDTQYF